This T cell receptor beta chain is drawn from a study of blood T cell repertoires in COVID-19. The protocol was immunoSEQ multiplex PCR, while the TCRdb copy is restricted to in-frame clones and leaves out a portion. The table shows 250,000 to 350,000 clones, with 89% occurring only once. Germline lookup yields CDR1 LGHNT and CDR2 FRNRAP. This CDR3 region has 16 residues. V was trimmed by 6 bases and J by 0 bases, leaving 15 bases between them. This clone was detected only a few times. The sequenced sample consisted of peripheral blood. This rearrangement joins TRBV12-5 to TRBJ1-5; maybe TRBD1 (5 bases). The receptor was isolated from a woman aged 40 to 49 who had recovered from COVID-19. The CDR3 DNA sequence: TGTGCTAGTGGAAAGGGGAAGGTAAATAGCAATCAGCCCCAGCATTTT. This sequence encodes CASGKGKVNSNQPQHF.